The clone carrying this TCR beta chain was found a few times. No antigen is known for it. Germline CDR1 is LGHNA and CDR2 is YSLEER. V lost 5 bases to trimming and J lost 2 bases, with 11 bases between them. This CDR3 is built from 14 residues. The sample is drawn from a study of beta chain features in type 1 diabetes. As for the study in general: Patients shared similar age, gender and cell yields with healthy donors. Study-level findings and limits: All four CD4+ subsets from Type 1 diabetes patients carried moderately but significantly shorter TCRB CDR3s.

As every portion of the isolated RNA was reverse transcribed, the sequencing read expressed TCRB transcripts. Method: immunoSEQ multiplex PCR; TCRdb's copy keeps in-frame clones and lacks some. The sample consists of a few hundred thousand clones, about 10% of them appearing once. The chain couples TRBV4-3 to TRBJ2-3; maybe TRBD1 (6 bases). Sequences were obtained from central memory CD4+ T cells from blood. The TCR comes from a man aged 25-45 years with type 1 diabetes. The CDR3 spells CASSSRGNTDTQYF. For the CDR3, the DNA is TGCGCCAGCAGCTCCAGGGGAAACACAGATACGCAGTATTTT.